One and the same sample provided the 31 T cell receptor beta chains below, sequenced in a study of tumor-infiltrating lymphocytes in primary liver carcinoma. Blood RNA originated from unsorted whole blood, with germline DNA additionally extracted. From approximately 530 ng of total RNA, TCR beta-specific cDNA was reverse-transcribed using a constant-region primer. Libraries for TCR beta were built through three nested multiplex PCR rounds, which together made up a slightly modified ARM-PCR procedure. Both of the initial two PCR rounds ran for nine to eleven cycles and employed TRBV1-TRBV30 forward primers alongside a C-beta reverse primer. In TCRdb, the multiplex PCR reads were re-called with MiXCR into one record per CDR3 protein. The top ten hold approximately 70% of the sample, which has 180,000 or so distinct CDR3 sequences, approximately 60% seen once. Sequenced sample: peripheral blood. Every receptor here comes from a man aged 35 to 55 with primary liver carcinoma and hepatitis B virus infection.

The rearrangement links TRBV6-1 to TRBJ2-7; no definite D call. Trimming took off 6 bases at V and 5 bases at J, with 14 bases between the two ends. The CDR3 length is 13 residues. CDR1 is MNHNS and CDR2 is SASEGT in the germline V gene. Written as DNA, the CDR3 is TGTGCCAGCAGGGAGTTTGGTGAGGACGAGCAGTACTTC. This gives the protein CASREFGEDEQYF.

CDR3 DNA sequence: TGTGCCAGCAGCTTCCCCAGGGTGGACGAGCAGTACTTC. Its protein product is CASSFPRVDEQYF. The chain joins TRBV5-5 to TRBJ2-7; possible D gene TRBD1, 5 bases. The V gene lost 2 bases and the J gene lost 5 bases, with 11 bases spanning the gap. CDR3 length: 13 amino acids. Germline V lookup: CDR1 SGHKS, CDR2 YYEKEE (reference sequence).

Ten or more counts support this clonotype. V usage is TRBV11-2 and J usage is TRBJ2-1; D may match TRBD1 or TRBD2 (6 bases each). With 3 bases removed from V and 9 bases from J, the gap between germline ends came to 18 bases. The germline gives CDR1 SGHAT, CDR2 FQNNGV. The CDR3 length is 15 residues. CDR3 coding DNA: TGTGCCAGCAGCTTTGGGGGGCCCACGGGCGGTGAGCAGTTCTTC. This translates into CASSFGGPTGGEQFF.

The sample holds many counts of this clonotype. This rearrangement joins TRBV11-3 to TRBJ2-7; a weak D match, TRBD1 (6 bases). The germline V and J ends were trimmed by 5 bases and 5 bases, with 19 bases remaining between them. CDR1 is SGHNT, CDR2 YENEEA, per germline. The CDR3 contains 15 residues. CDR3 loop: CASSASYRVGDEQYF. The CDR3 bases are TGTGCCAGCAGCGCCTCTTACAGGGTTGGCGACGAGCAGTACTTC. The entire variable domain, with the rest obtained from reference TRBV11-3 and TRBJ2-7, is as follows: EAGVVQSPRYKIIEKKQPVAFWCNPISGHNTLYWYLQNLGQGPELLIRYENEEAVDDSQLPKDRFSAERLKGVDSTLKIQPAELGDSAVYLCASSASYRVGDEQYFGPGTRLTVT.

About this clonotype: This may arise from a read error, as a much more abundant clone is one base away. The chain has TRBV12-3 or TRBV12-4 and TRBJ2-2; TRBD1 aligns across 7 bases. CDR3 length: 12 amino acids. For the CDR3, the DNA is TGTCCCAGCAGCACAGGGGCCGGGGAGCTGTTTTTT. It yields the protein CPSSTGAGELFF.

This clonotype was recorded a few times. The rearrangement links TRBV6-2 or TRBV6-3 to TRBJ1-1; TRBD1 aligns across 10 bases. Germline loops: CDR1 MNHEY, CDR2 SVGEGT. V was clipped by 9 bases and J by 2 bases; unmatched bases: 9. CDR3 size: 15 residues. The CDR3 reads CASLRDRGGNTEAFF. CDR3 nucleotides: TGTGCCAGTCTTCGGGACAGGGGAGGAAACACTGAAGCTTTCTTT.

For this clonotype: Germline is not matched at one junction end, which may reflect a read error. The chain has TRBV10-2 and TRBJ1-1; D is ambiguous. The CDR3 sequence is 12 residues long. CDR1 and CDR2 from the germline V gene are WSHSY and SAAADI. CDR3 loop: CASSEANNEAFF. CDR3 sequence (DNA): TGCGCCAGCAGTGAAGCGAACAATGAAGCTTTCTTT.

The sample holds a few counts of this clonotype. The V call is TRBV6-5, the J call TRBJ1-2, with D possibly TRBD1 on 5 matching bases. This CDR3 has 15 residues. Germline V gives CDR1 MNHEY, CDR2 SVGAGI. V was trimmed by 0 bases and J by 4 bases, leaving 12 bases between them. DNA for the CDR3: TGTGCCAGCAGTTACTCGGGGGGTAGAGCCTATGGCTACACCTTC. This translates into CASSYSGGRAYGYTF.

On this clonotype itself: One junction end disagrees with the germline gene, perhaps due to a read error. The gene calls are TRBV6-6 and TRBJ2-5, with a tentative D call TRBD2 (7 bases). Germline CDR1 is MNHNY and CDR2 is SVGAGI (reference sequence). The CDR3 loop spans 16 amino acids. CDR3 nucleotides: TGTGCCAGCAGCCCGATGATAGGGGGGGATCAAGAGACCCAGTGCTTC. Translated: CASSPMIGGDQETQCF.

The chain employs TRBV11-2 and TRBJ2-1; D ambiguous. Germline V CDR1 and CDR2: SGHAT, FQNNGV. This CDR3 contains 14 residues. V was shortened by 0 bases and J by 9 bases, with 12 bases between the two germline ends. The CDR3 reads CASSLDLVPSEQFF. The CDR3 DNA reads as TGTGCCAGCAGCTTAGACTTGGTTCCCAGTGAGCAGTTCTTC.

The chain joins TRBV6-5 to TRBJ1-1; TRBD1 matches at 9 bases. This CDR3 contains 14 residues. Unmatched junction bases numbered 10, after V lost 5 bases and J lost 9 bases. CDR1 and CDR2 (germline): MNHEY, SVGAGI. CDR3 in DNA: TGTGCCAGCAGTCACAGGGGGCCCCGTGGACAAGCTTTCTTT. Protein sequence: CASSHRGPRGQAFF.

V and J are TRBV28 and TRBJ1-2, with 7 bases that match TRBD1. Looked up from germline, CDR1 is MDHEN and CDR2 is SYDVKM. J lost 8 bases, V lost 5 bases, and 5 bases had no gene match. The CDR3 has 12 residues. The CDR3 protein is CASSPDRVGYTF. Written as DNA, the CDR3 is TGTGCCAGCAGTCCCGACAGGGTAGGCTACACCTTC.

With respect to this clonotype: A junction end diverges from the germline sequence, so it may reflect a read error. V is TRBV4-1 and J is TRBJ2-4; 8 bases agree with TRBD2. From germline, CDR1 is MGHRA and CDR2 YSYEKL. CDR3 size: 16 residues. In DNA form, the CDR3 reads TGCGTCAGCAGCCAATCACTAGCGGCCACCCAGCGCATTCAGTACTTC. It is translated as CVSSQSLAATQRIQYF.

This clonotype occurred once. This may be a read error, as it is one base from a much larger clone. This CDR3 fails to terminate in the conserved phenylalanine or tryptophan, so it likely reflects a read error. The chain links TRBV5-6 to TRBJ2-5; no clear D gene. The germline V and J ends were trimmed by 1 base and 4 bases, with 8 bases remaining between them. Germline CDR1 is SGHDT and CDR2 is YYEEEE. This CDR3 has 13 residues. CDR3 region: CASSLYRGETQYL. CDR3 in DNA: TGTGCCAGCAGCTTGTATCGCGGAGAGACCCAGTACCTC.

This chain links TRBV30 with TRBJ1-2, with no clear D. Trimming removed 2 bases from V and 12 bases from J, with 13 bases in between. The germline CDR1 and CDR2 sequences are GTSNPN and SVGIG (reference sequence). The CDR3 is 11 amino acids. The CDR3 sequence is CAWSHLGLHTF. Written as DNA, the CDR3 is TGTGCCTGGAGTCACCTGGGGTTGCACACCTTC.

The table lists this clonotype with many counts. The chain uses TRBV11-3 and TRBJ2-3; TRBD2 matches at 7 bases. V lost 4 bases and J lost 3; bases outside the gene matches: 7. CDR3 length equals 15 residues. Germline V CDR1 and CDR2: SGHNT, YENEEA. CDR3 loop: CASSSNGLVTDTQYF. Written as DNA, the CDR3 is TGTGCCAGCAGCTCGAATGGACTAGTAACAGATACGCAGTATTTT.

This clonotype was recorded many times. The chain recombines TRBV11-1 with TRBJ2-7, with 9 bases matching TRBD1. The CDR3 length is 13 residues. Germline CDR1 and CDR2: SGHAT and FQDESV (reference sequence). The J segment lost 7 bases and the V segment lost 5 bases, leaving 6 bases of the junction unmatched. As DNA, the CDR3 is TGTGCCAGCAGCCCGTGGGGGACAGGGGAGCAGTACTTC. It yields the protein CASSPWGTGEQYF. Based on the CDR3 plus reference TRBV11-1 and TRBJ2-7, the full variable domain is EAEVAQSPRYKITEKSQAVAFWCDPISGHATLYWYRQILGQGPELLVQFQDESVVDDSQLPKDRFSAERLKGVDSTLKIQPAELGDSAMYLCASSPWGTGEQYFGPGTRLTVT.

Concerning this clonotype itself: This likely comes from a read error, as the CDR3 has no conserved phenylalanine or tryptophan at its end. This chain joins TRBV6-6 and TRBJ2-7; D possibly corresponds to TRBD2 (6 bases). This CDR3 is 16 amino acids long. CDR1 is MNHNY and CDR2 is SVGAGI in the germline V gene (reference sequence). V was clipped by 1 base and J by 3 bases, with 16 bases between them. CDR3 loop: CASSYLKSGLGYEQYL. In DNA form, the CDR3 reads TGTGCCAGCAGTTACTTAAAAAGCGGGCTTGGCTACGAGCAGTACTTG.

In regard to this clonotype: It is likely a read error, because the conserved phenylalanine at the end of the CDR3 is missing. CDR3 sequence: CSVKPWERDTQYS. CDR3 coding DNA: TGCAGCGTTAAGCCTTGGGAAAGGGATACGCAGTATTCT. The chain joins TRBV29-1 to TRBJ2-3; D gene unclear. The germline V and J ends were trimmed by 5 bases and 6 bases, with 15 bases remaining between them. Germline V gives CDR1 SQVTM, CDR2 ANQGSEA. CDR3 length: 13 amino acids.

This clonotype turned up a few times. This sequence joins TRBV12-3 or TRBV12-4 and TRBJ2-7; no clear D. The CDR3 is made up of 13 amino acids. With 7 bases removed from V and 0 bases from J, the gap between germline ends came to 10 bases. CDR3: CASNDKSSYEQYF. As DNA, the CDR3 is TGTGCCAGCAACGACAAGAGCTCCTACGAGCAGTACTTC.

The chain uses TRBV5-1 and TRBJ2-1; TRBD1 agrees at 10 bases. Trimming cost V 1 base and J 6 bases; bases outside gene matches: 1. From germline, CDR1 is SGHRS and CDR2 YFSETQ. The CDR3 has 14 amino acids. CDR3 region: CASSLWDRGNEQFF. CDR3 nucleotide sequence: TGCGCCAGCAGCTTGTGGGACAGGGGCAATGAGCAGTTCTTC.

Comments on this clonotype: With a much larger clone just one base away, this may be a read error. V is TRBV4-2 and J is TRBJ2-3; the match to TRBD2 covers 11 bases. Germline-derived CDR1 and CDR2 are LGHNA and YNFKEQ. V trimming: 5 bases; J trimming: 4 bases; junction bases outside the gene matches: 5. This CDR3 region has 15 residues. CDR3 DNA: TGTGCCAGCAGCGAGACTAGCGGGGCCGCAGATACGCAGTATTTT. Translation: CASSETSGAADTQYF.

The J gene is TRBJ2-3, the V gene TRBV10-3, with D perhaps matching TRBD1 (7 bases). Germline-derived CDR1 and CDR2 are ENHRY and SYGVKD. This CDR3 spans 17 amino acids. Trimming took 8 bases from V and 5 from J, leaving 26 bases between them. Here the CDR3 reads CAIGPRGGGAQGDTQYF. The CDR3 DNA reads TGTGCCATCGGCCCTCGAGGAGGGGGCGCCCAGGGAGATACGCAGTATTTT.

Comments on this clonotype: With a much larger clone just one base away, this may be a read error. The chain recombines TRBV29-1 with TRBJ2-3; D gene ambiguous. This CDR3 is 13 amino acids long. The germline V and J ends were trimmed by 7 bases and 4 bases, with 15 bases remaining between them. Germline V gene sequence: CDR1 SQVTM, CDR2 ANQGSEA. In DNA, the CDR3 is TGCAGCGCTGGAATAGCAGGAGCAGATACGCAGTATTTT. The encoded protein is CSAGIAGADTQYF.

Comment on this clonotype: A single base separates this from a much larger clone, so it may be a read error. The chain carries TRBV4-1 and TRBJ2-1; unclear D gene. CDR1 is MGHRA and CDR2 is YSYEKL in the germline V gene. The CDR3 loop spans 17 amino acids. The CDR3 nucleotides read TGCGCCAGCAGCGGCTTAGGCATAGGGATCTCCTACAATGAGCAGTCCTTC. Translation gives CASSGLGIGISYNEQSF.

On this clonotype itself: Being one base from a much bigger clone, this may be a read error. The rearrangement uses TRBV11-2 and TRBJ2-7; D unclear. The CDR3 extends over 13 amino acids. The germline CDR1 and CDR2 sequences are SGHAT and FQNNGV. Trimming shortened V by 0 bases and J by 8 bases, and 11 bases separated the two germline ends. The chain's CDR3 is CASSLEYSVQQYF. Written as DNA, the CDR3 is TGTGCCAGCAGCTTAGAATATTCCGTGCAGCAGTACTTC.

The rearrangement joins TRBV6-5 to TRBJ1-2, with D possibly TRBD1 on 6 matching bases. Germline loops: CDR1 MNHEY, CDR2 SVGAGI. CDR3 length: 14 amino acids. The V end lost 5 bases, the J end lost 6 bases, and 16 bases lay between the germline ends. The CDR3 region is CASSTLGGWDGYTF. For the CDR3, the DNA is TGTGCCAGCAGTACCCTAGGGGGATGGGATGGCTACACCTTC.

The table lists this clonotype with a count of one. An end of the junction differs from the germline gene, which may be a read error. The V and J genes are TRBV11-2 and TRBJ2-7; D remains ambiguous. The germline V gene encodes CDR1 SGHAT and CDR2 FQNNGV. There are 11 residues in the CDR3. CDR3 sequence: CAGRNFDEQYF. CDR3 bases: TGTGCCGGCAGGAACTTCGACGAGCAGTATTTC.

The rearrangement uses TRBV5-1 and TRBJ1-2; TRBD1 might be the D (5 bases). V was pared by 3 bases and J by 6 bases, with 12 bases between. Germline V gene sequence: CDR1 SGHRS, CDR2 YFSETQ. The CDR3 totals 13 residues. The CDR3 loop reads CASSSGLGDGYTF. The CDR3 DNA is TGCGCCAGCAGCTCCGGACTGGGGGATGGCTACACCTTC.

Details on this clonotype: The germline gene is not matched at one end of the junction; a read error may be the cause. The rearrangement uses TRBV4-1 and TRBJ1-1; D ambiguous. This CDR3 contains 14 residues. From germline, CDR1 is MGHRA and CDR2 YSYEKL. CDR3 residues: CASSSRDGSTDAFF. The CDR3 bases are TGCGCCAGCAGCTCTCGGGATGGGTCCACTGATGCTTTCTTT.

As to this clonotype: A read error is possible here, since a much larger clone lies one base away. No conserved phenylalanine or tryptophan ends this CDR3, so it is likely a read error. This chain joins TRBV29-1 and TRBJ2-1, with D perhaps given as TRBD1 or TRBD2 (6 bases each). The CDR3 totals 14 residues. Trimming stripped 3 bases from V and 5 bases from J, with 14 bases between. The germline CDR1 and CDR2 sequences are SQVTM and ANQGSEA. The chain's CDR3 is CSVEGGNPHNEQFL. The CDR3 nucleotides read TGCAGCGTTGAGGGGGGCAATCCCCACAATGAGCAGTTCCTC.